This T cell receptor beta chain was sequenced during a study of T cell responses to AZD1222 COVID-19 vaccine. Study details: Second-dose timings of about 4 or about 12 weeks were pooled. Study-level findings and limits: It should be noted that donors were predominantly white British and more often female, and clonal diversity was possibly underestimated.

Produced via immunoSEQ multiplex PCR; TCRdb's table is partial and in-frame only. In the table there are over 45,000 clones, roughly 85% of which are singletons. Trimming pared 1 base from V and 6 bases from J, leaving 13 bases between. The CDR3 covers 14 residues. Germline V CDR1 and CDR2: LGHNA, YSLEER. For this clone: Its antigen remains unidentified.

The clonotype originates from an adult in good health. The chain links TRBV4-3 to TRBJ2-7; D is unresolved. The sample in question was peripheral blood, obtained on day 0 of AZD1222 vaccination. In DNA, the CDR3 is TGCGCCAGCAGCCAAGGACCAGACGGTAGCGAGCAGTACTTC. This codes for CASSQGPDGSEQYF.